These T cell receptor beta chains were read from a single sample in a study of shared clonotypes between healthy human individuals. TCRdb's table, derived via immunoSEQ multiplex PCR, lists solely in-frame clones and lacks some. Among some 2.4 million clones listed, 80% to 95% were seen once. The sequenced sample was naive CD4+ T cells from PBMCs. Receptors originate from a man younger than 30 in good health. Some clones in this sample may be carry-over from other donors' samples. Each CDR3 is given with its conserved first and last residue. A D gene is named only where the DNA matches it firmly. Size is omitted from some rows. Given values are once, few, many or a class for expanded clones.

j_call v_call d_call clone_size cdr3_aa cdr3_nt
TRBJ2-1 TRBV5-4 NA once CASTSLPRRHNEQFF TGTGCCAGCACCTCTCTCCCTCGGAGACACAATGAGCAGTTCTTC
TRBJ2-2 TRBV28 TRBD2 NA CASNSPGLLTGELFF TGTGCCAGCAACTCCCCGGGACTACTCACCGGGGAGCTGTTTTTT
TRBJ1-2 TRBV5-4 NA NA CASSLVGGGDYGYTF TGTGCCAGCAGCTTGGTTGGGGGAGGCGACTATGGCTACACCTTC
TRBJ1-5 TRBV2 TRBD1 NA CASSKQGAGQPQHF TGTGCCAGCAGTAAACAGGGGGCCGGGCAGCCCCAGCATTTT
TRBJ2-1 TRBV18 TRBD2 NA CASSPVAGDGNEQFF TGTGCCAGCTCGCCCGTAGCGGGAGATGGGAATGAGCAGTTCTTC
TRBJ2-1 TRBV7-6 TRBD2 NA CASSFPRGRANNEQFF TGTGCCAGCAGCTTCCCTCGCGGGAGGGCCAACAATGAGCAGTTCTTC
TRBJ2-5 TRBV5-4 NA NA CASSLGTDKETQYF TGTGCCAGCAGCTTGGGTACAGACAAAGAGACCCAGTACTTC
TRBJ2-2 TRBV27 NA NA CASSLVEGELFF TGTGCCAGCAGTTTAGTGGAAGGGGAGCTGTTTTTT
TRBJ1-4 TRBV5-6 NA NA CASSSPLRGANEKLFF TGTGCCAGCAGCTCCCCCCTGAGGGGAGCTAATGAAAAACTGTTTTTT
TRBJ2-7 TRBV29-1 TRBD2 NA CSVGTGTSGLPYGQYF TGCAGCGTTGGTACCGGGACTAGCGGGCTCCCATACGGGCAGTACTTC
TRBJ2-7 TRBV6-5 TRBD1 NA CASSYPTGQGGEQYF TGTGCCAGCAGTTACCCCACGGGACAGGGGGGGGAGCAGTACTTC
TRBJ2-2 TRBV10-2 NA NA CASNYGNTGELFF TGCGCCAGCAATTACGGGAACACCGGGGAGCTGTTTTTT
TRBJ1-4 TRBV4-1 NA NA CASSQDFLRDSNEKLFF TGCGCCAGCAGCCAAGATTTTTTAAGGGACTCTAATGAAAAACTGTTTTTT
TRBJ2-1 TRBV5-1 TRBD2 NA CASSGRLAGGNNEQFF TGCGCCAGCAGCGGAAGGCTAGCGGGCGGAAACAATGAGCAGTTCTTC
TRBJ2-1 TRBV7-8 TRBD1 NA CASSRRTWDRRYNEQFF TGTGCCAGCAGCCGGAGGACTTGGGACAGGAGATACAATGAGCAGTTCTTC
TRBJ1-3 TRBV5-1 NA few CASSEVGSGNTIYF TGCGCCAGCAGCGAGGTCGGCTCTGGAAACACCATATATTTT
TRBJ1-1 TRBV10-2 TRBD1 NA CASSGTGLGEAFF TGCGCCAGCAGTGGGACAGGGTTGGGTGAAGCTTTCTTT
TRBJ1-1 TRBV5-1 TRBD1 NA CASSPAGDRSYAEAFF TGCGCCAGCAGCCCGGCCGGGGACAGGAGCTATGCTGAAGCTTTCTTT
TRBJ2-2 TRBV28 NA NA CASSLFRPDGELFF TGTGCCAGCAGTTTATTCCGCCCAGACGGGGAGCTGTTTTTT
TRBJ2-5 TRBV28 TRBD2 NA CASSFLGYPGGGKTQYF TGTGCCAGCAGTTTTTTGGGGTATCCGGGAGGAGGAAAGACCCAGTACTTC
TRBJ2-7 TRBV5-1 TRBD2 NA CASSTSGPSYEQYF TGCGCCAGCAGTACTAGCGGGCCCTCCTACGAGCAGTACTTC
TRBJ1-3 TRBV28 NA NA CASTLTWTDGNTIYF TGTGCCAGCACACTTACATGGACAGATGGAAACACCATATATTTT
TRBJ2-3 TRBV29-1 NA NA CSVAAGSTDTQYF TGCAGCGTTGCCGCGGGATCCACAGATACGCAGTATTTT
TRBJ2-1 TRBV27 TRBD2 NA CASSRRTSDRYNEQFF TGTGCCAGCAGTAGGAGGACTAGCGATAGATACAATGAGCAGTTCTTC
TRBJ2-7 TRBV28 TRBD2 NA CASTPGGSSYEQYF TGTGCCAGCACCCCCGGGGGGAGCTCCTACGAGCAGTACTTC
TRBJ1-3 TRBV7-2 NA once CASSPTTHGNTIYF TGTGCCAGCAGCCCCACGACACATGGAAACACCATATATTTT
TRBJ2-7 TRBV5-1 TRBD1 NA CASSFVVGQGIHEQYF TGCGCCAGCAGTTTTGTGGTGGGACAGGGGATCCACGAGCAGTACTTC
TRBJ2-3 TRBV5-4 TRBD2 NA CASSIRLAGDTQYF TGTGCCAGCAGCATTAGACTAGCGGGCGATACGCAGTATTTT
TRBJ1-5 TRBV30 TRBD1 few CAWDREGQPQHF TGTGCCTGGGACAGGGAAGGTCAGCCCCAGCATTTT
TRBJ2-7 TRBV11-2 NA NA CASSLDRGGPYEQYF TGTGCCAGCAGCTTAGATCGAGGGGGGCCCTACGAGCAGTACTTC
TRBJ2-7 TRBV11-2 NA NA CASSPRFSGSYEQYF TGTGCCAGCAGCCCCCGATTTAGCGGCTCCTACGAGCAGTACTTC
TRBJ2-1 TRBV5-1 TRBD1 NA CASSEGTGSYNEQFF TGCGCCAGCTCCGAAGGGACAGGTTCTTACAATGAGCAGTTCTTC
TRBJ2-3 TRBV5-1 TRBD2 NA CASSKLAGTDTQYF TGCGCCAGCAGCAAACTAGCGGGTACGGATACGCAGTATTTT
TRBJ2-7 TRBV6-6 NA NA CASQSDRNYEQYF TGTGCCAGCCAGTCCGACAGGAACTACGAGCAGTACTTC
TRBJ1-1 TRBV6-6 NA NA CASSYFRVGNTEAFF TGTGCCAGCAGTTATTTTAGGGTAGGGAACACTGAAGCTTTCTTT
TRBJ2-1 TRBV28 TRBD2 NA CASSLSRVAGGDEQFF TGTGCCAGCAGTTTAAGTCGGGTAGCGGGAGGGGATGAGCAGTTCTTC
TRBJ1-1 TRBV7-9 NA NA CASSPTPNTEAFF TGTGCCAGCAGCCCCACACCGAACACTGAAGCTTTCTTT
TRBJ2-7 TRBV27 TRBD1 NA CASRQAGDRGGEQYF TGTGCCAGCAGGCAAGCGGGGGACAGGGGTGGAGAGCAGTACTTC
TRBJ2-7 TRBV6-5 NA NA CASSYVAGPSYEQYF TGTGCCAGCAGTTACGTCGCAGGTCCATCCTACGAGCAGTACTTC
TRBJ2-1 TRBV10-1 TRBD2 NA CASSPGRAGVGEQFF TGCGCCAGCAGTCCCGGTCGAGCGGGAGTCGGGGAGCAGTTCTTC
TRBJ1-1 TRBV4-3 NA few CASSQATGLEAFF TGCGCCAGCAGCCAAGCGACAGGACTTGAAGCTTTCTTT
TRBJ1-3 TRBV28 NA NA CATYLGSGNTIYF TGTGCCACCTACCTTGGCTCTGGAAACACCATATATTTT